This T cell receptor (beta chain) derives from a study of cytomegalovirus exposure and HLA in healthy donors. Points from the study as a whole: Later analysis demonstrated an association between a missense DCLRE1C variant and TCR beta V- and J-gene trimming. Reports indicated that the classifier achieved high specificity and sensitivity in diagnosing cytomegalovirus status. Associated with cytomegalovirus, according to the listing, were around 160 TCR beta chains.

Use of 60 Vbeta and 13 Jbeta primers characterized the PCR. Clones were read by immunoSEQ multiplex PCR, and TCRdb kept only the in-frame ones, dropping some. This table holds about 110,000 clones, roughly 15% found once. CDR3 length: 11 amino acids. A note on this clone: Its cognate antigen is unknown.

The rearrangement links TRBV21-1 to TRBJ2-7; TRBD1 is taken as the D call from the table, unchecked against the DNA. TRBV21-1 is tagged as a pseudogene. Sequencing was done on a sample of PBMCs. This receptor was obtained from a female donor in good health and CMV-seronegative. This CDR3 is CASRTTYEQYF. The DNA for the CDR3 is TGTGCCAGCAGGACAACCTACGAGCAGTACTTC.